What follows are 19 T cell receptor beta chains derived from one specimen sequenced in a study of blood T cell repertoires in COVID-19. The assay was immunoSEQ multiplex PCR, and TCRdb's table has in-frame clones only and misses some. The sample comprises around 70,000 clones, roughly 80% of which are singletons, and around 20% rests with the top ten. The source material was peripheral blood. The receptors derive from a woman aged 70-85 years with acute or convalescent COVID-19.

The DNA for the CDR3 is TGTGCCACCAGTGATCCACGGACAACCACCGGGGAGCTGTTTTTT. It encodes CATSDPRTTTGELFF. The chain joins TRBV24-1 to TRBJ2-2, with a weak D call TRBD1 (5 bases). The V gene's germline CDR1 is KGHDR and CDR2 SFDVKD. The CDR3 length is 15 residues. V was shortened by 3 bases and J by 4 bases, with 11 bases between the two germline ends.

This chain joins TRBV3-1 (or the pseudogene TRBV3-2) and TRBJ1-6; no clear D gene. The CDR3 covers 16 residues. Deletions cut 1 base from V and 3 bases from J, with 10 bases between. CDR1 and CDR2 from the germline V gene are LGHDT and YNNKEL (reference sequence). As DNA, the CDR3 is TGTGCCAGCAGCCAAGGTCAGCGAGGCTATAATTCACCCCTCCACTTT. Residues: CASSQGQRGYNSPLHF.

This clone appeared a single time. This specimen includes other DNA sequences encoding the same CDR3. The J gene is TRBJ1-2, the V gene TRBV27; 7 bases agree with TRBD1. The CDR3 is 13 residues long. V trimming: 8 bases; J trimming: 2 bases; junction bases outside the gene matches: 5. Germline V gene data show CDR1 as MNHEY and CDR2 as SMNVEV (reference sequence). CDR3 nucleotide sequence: TGTGCCAGCGGCAGAGGGGGCAACTATGGCTACACCTTC. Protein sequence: CASGRGGNYGYTF.

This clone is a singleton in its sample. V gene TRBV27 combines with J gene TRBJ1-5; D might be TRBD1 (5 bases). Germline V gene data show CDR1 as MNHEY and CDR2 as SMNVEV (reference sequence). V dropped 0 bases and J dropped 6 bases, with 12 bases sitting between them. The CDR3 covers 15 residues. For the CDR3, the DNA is TGTGCCAGCAGTTTATCGCGGCAGGGAGGTCAGCCCCAGCATTTT. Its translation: CASSLSRQGGQPQHF.

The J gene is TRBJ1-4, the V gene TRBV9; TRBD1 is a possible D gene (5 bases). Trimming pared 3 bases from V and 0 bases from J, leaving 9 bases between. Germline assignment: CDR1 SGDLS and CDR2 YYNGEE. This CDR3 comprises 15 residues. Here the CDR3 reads CASSATGTTNEKLFF. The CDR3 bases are TGTGCCAGCAGCGCTACAGGTACAACTAATGAAAAACTGTTTTTT.

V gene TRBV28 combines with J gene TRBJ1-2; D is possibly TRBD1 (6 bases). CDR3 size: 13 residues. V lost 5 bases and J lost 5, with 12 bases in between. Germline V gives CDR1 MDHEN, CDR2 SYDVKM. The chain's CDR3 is CASSADRLYGYTF. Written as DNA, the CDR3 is TGTGCCAGCAGTGCAGACAGGTTATATGGCTACACCTTC.

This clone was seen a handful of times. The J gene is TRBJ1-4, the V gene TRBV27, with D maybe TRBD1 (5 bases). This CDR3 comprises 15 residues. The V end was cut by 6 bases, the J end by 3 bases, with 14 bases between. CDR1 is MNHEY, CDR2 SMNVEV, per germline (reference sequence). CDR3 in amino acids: CASSRRRQPNEKLFF. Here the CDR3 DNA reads TGTGCCAGCAGCCGCCGTCGACAGCCTAATGAAAAACTGTTTTTT.

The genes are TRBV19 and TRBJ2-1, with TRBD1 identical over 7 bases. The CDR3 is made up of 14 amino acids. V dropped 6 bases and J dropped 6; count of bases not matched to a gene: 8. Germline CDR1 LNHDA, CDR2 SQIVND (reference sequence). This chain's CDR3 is CASRYRQGINEQFF. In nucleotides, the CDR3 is TGTGCCAGTAGGTACCGACAGGGAATCAATGAGCAGTTCTTC.

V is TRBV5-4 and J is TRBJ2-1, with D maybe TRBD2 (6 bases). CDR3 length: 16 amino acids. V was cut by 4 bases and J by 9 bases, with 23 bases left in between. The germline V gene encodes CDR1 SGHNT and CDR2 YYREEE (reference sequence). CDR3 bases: TGTGCCAGCAGCCCAGAGGGCGGGAAAGGGAAGGGTGAGCAGTTCTTC. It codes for CASSPEGGKGKGEQFF.

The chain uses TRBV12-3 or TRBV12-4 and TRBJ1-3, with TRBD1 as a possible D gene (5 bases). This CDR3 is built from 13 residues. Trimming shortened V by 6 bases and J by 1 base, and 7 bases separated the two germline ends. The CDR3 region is CASSRGSGNTIYF. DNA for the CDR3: TGTGCCAGCAGCCGGGGGTCTGGAAACACCATATATTTT.

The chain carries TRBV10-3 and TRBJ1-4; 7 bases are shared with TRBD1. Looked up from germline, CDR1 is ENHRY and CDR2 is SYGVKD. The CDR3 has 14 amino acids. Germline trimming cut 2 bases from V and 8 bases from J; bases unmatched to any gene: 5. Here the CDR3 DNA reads TGTGCCATCAGTGAGGGACAGGAGGGAGAAAAACTGTTTTTT. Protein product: CAISEGQEGEKLFF.

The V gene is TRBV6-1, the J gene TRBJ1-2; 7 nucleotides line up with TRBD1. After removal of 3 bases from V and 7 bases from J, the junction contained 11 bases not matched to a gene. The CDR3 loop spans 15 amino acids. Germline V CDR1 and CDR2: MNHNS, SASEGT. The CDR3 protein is CASSERDRRRPGYTF. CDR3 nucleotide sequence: TGTGCCAGCAGTGAGAGGGACAGACGACGGCCTGGCTACACCTTC.

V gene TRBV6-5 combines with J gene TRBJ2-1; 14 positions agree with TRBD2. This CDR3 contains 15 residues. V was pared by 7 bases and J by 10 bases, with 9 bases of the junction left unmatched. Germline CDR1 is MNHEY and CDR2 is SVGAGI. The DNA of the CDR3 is TGTGCCAGCAACCAGAGACTAGCGGGAGGGTTGGAGCAGTTCTTC. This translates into CASNQRLAGGLEQFF.

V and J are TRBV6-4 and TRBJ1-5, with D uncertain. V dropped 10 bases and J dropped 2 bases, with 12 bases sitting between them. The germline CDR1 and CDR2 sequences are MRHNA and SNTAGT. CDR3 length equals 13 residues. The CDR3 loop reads CAISRSGNQPQHF. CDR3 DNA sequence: TGTGCCATCTCGCGGAGCGGCAATCAGCCCCAGCATTTT.

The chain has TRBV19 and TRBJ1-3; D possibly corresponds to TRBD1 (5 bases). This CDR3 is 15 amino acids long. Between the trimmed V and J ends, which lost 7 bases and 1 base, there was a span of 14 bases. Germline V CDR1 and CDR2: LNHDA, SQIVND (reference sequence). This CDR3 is CASKARGGSGNTIYF. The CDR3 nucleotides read TGTGCCAGTAAAGCCCGGGGGGGATCTGGAAACACCATATATTTT. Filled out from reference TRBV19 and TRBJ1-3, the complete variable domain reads DGGITQSPKYLFRKEGQNVTLSCEQNLNHDAMYWYRQDPGQGLRLIYYSQIVNDFQKGDIAEGYSVSREKKESFPLTVTSAQKNPTAFYLCASKARGGSGNTIYFGEGSWLTVV.

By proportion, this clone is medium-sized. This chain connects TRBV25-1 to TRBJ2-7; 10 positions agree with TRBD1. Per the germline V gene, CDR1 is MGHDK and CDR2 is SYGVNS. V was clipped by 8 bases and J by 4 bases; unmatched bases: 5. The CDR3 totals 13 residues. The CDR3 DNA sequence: TGTGCCAGCCGCGGGACAGGGGTGTACGAGCAGTACTTC. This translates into CASRGTGVYEQYF.

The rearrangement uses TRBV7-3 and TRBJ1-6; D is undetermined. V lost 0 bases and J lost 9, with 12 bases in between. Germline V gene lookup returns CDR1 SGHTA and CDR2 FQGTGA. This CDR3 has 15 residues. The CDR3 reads CASSLTGRDSSPLHF. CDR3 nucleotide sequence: TGTGCCAGCAGCTTAACGGGGAGGGATAGTTCACCCCTCCACTTT.

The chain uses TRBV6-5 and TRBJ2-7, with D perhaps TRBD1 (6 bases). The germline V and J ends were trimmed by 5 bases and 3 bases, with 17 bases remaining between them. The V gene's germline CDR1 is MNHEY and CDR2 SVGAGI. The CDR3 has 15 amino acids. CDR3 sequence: CASSTHRDTYYEQYF. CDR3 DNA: TGTGCCAGCAGTACCCACCGGGACACCTACTACGAGCAGTACTTC.

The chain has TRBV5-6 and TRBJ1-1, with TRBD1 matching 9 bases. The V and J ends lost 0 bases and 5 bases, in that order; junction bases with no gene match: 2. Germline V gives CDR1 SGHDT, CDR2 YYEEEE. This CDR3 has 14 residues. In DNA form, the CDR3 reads TGTGCCAGCAGCTTGGGACAGGGGGTTACTGAAGCTTTCTTT. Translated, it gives CASSLGQGVTEAFF. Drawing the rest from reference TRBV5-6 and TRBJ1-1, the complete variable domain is DAGVTQSPTHLIKTRGQQVTLRCSPKSGHDTVSWYQQALGQGPQFIFQYYEEEERQRGNFPDRFSGHQFPNYSSELNVNALLLGDSALYLCASSLGQGVTEAFFGQGTRLTVV.